This T cell receptor (beta chain) was sequenced during a study of post-analysis software for immune sequencing data. Study-wide context: Clinical courses comprised relapsing-remitting, secondary progressive and progressive-relapsing multiple sclerosis. Overall study findings and caveats: The authors found that F measure strongly co-clustered same-batch samples. Multiple sclerosis was associated with a significant reduction in normalized Chao1 diversity relative to controls. Among five TRBV segments more frequent in patients than controls were TRBV5-6, TRBV5-1 and TRBV20-1.

There are 14 residues in the CDR3. Germline V CDR1 and CDR2: SGHVS, FQNEAQ. The V segment lost 5 bases and the J segment 0 bases; nucleotides outside the gene matches: 4. As to this clonotype: Its matching antigen is unknown.

Prepared TCR beta cDNA libraries contained unique molecular identifiers. From roughly 1 to 10 million T cells, roughly 0.5 million cDNA molecules were obtained. Via MiXCR, TCRdb re-called the PCR reads, giving one row per CDR3 protein. The data contain 650,000 to 900,000 distinct CDR3 sequences, 46% of them singletons. The rearrangement joins TRBV7-8 to TRBJ2-7, with 7 bases lining up with TRBD1. Sequencing was done on a sample of blood. The source of this sequence is a girl aged 10 to 17 with multiple sclerosis. The CDR3 protein is CASSARQGSYEQYF. The CDR3 DNA reads TGTGCCAGCAGCGCCCGACAGGGCTCCTACGAGCAGTACTTC.